This TCR beta chain was sequenced in a study of early T cells in non-severe SARS-CoV-2 infection. Whole-study findings and limits: Matches to VDJdb favored anti-spike CD8 responses and missed private and CD4 specificities.

The CDR3 sequence is 16 residues long. Looked up from germline, CDR1 is SQVTM and CDR2 is ANQGSEA. V lost 7 bases to trimming and J lost 0 bases, with 19 bases between them. TCRdb passed the 5' RACE reads through MiXCR, listing each CDR3 protein once. The sample has tens of thousands of distinct CDR3 sequences; over 8.5% are singletons. This clonotype occurred many times. Its antigen is still unknown. The TCR was taken from an adult who was a healthcare worker with PCR-confirmed SARS-CoV-2 infection or an uninfected control (not recorded which). The chain joins TRBV29-1 to TRBJ2-1; D tentatively fits TRBD1 or TRBD2 (6 bases each). The sequencing input was whole blood. CDR3 DNA sequence: TGCAGCGAAACCGATTACGGGGGCCTCTCCTACAATGAGCAGTTCTTC. This codes for CSETDYGGLSYNEQFF.